The TCR beta chain under discussion was sequenced for a study of brain T cells in children with intractable seizures. General study results and limits: HCMV serostatus was not known, and viral specificity came from CDR3 similarity only.

Using immunoSEQ multiplex PCR, the repertoire was profiled, and TCRdb retains in-frame clones only, with some absent. The table records about 340,000 clones, roughly 92% of them present only once. About this clone: No antigen is known for it.

V gave up 6 bases and J gave up 3 bases, with 8 bases separating them. This CDR3 has 12 amino acids. Time point described: blood from clinic visit 5 months post-surgery; TSC patient then seizure free. Sequencing was limited to surgery cases with top T cell transcript signatures in brain tissue. Patients received at least one anti-epileptic drug before surgery. This specimen was peripheral blood, taken 5 to 6 months after surgery. The receptor comes from a boy under three years old with tuberous sclerosis and intractable seizures. This sequence joins TRBV6-7 and TRBJ1-2, with a weak D call TRBD1 (5 bases). TRBV6-7 counts as an open reading frame of uncertain function. The CDR3 is CASSTRDYGYTF. In DNA, the CDR3 is TGTGCCAGCAGCACCAGGGACTATGGCTACACCTTC.